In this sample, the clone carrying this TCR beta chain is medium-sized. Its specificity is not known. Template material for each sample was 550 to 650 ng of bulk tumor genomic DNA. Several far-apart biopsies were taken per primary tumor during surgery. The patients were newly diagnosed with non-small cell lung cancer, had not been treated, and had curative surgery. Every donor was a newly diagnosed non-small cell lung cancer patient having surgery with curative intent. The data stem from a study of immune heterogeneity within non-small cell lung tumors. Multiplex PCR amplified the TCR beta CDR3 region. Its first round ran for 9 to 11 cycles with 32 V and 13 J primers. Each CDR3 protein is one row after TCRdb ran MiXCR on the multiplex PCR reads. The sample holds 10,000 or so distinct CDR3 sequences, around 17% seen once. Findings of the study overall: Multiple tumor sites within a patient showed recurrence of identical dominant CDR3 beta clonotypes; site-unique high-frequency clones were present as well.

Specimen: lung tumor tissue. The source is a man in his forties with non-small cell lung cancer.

In DNA form, the CDR3 reads TGCGCCAGCAGCCCTGGGACAGGGGGCGTTTATCGCTATGGCTACACCTTC. Amino acid sequence: CASSPGTGGVYRYGYTF. The chain carries TRBV4-1 and TRBJ1-2; 12 nucleotides match TRBD1. J gave up 4 bases and V 4 bases, and 10 bases lay outside the gene matches. The V gene's germline CDR1 is MGHRA and CDR2 YSYEKL. The CDR3 covers 17 residues.